Detailed here is one T cell receptor beta chain. What it binds is not known. A sample-barcoded 5' primer and a J-beta primer mix were used in a second PCR of about 7 to 11 cycles. MiXCR, run by TCRdb on the 5' RACE reads, gives a single entry per CDR3 protein. The table lists 800,000 to 1,300,000 distinct CDR3 sequences, under 30% of them singletons. The source of the sample is a study of blood T cells in healthy people across ages. Study background: Capture by template switching was about one barcoded beta molecule per two T cells.

The CDR3 spans 14 residues. Trimming removed 2 bases from V and 0 bases from J, with 5 bases in between. CDR1 and CDR2 from the germline V gene are LNHNV and YYDKDF (reference sequence). General study points: Roughly linearly, TCR beta diversity per million T cells fell as age increased.

The same data also went into a second study, on T cells of mothers and their children. That report notes: Study donors consisted of a few healthy Caucasian mothers and their six children. A primer called M1S, used in the second PCR, added sample barcodes and 2-4 random nucleotides.

Sequencing input: blood. The sequence was obtained from a girl aged 2 to 10 in good health. V usage is TRBV15 and J usage is TRBJ1-3; D is uncertain. This CDR3 reads CATSRRGSGNTIYF. The CDR3 DNA follows: TGTGCCACCAGCAGACGGGGCTCTGGAAACACCATATATTTT.